Below are 25 T cell receptor beta chains sequenced from a single sample in a study of cytomegalovirus exposure and HLA in healthy donors. Data came from immunoSEQ multiplex PCR; TCRdb stores just in-frame clones and leaves some out. Among 250,000 to 350,000 clones listed, 88% were seen once. Sequencing used PBMCs. Receptors originate from a man aged 30-40 years in good health and CMV-seronegative.

The CDR3 DNA reads as TGTGCCAGCAGTTTAAACCGGGCCAGGGGATCGGCTGAAGCTTTCTTT. Residues: CASSLNRARGSAEAFF. The chain links TRBV27 to TRBJ1-1; a weak D match, TRBD1 (6 bases). The CDR3 consists of 16 residues. V shed 2 bases and J shed 6 bases, with 19 bases lying between them. Germline V gene lookup returns CDR1 MNHEY and CDR2 SMNVEV (reference sequence).

This CDR3 reads CASSLVSSRGAGTYEQYF. As DNA, the CDR3 is TGCGCCAGCAGCCTTGTGTCTTCTCGCGGAGCAGGGACTTACGAGCAGTACTTC. The chain links TRBV5-1 to TRBJ2-7, with a tentative D call TRBD2 (6 bases). V was cut by 4 bases and J by 4 bases, with 27 bases left in between. CDR1 is SGHRS and CDR2 is YFSETQ in the germline V gene. This CDR3 comprises 18 residues.

This clone was seen once. The V call is TRBV6-6, the J call TRBJ1-1, with D possibly being TRBD1 (5 bases). Germline V lookup: CDR1 MNHNY, CDR2 SVGAGI (reference sequence). Trimming took off 4 bases at V and 2 bases at J, with 11 bases between the two ends. This CDR3 is 14 amino acids long. CDR3 protein: CASSFGHHNTEAFF. The CDR3 DNA reads as TGTGCCAGCAGTTTCGGACACCATAACACTGAAGCTTTCTTT.

The chain is built from TRBV27 and TRBJ2-2, with 10 bases aligning to TRBD2. The CDR3 has 17 amino acids. V gave up 3 bases and J gave up 4 bases; unmatched junction bases: 8. Germline lookup yields CDR1 MNHEY and CDR2 SMNVEV (reference sequence). CDR3 DNA sequence: TGTGCCAGCAGTTTTCTTTGGAGCGGGGGGGTCACCGGGGAGCTGTTTTTT. Protein: CASSFLWSGGVTGELFF.

The V gene is TRBV29-1, the J gene TRBJ1-1; 7 nucleotides line up with TRBD1. Losses at the gene ends were 7 bases for V and 4 bases for J; bases not matched to a gene: 12. CDR1 and CDR2 from the germline V gene are SQVTM and ANQGSEA. The CDR3 has 14 amino acids. The CDR3 nucleotides are TGCAGCGGAACGCCAGGGGGAATCCTCACTGAAGCTTTCTTT. Translated, it gives CSGTPGGILTEAFF.

The CDR3 DNA reads as TGTGCCAGCAGACCTCGTGGGGGGAGCTCCTACAATGAGCAGTTCTTC. It codes for CASRPRGGSSYNEQFF. The rearrangement uses TRBV6-4 and TRBJ2-1; TRBD2 is a possible D gene (6 bases). The CDR3 spans 16 residues. From germline, CDR1 is MRHNA and CDR2 SNTAGT. Between the trimmed V and J ends, which lost 6 bases and 0 bases, there was a span of 15 bases.

CDR3 amino acids: CAISGLGGAGYTF. The CDR3 DNA sequence: TGTGCCATCAGTGGGCTAGGGGGGGCCGGCTACACCTTC. The V gene is TRBV10-3, the J gene TRBJ1-2; D is possibly TRBD1 (6 bases). The germline CDR1 and CDR2 sequences are ENHRY and SYGVKD. The CDR3 runs 13 residues. Trimming took 4 bases from V and 8 from J, leaving 14 bases between them.

This rearrangement joins TRBV27 to TRBJ2-1, with D tentatively TRBD2 (6 bases). Germline V gene sequence: CDR1 MNHEY, CDR2 SMNVEV (reference sequence). CDR3 length: 15 amino acids. V lost 1 base and J lost 3, with 10 bases in between. The CDR3 spells CASSLYLARYNEQFF. The CDR3 DNA reads as TGTGCCAGCAGTTTATATCTAGCGCGCTACAATGAGCAGTTCTTC.

This chain joins TRBV13 and TRBJ2-2; 7 bases are a match to TRBD1. Germline loops: CDR1 PRHDT, CDR2 FYEKMQ (reference sequence). Losses at the gene ends were 0 bases for V and 5 bases for J; bases not matched to a gene: 3. The CDR3 runs to 15 residues. CDR3 DNA sequence: TGTGCCAGCAGCTTAGGACAGGGGAGTACCGGGGAGCTGTTTTTT. Residues: CASSLGQGSTGELFF.

V and J are TRBV6-5 and TRBJ1-2; tentative D call: TRBD1 (6 bases). Germline V gene lookup returns CDR1 MNHEY and CDR2 SVGAGI. V was clipped by 0 bases and J by 4 bases, with 12 bases between them. The CDR3 has 15 amino acids. CDR3 sequence reads: CASSYSTQGFYGYTF. The CDR3 DNA sequence: TGTGCCAGCAGTTACTCTACACAGGGTTTCTATGGCTACACCTTC.

This sequence joins TRBV15 and TRBJ1-3, with 9 bases that match TRBD1. The CDR3 extends over 15 amino acids. Trimming removed 11 bases from V and 0 bases from J; junction bases left unmatched: 8. Per germline, CDR1 LNHNV and CDR2 YYDKDF (reference sequence). DNA for the CDR3: TGTGCCGCGACAGGGGGGATAAGCTCTGGAAACACCATATATTTT. Protein product: CAATGGISSGNTIYF.

The chain is built from TRBV19 and TRBJ2-7; D might be TRBD1 (5 bases). V lost 5 bases and J lost 0, with 11 bases in between. The CDR3 length is 14 residues. Germline V gives CDR1 LNHDA, CDR2 SQIVND (reference sequence). CDR3 bases: TGTGCCAGTAGTTTACAGGTCAGCTCCTACGAGCAGTACTTC. Translation: CASSLQVSSYEQYF.

A single count supports this clone. The V gene is TRBV7-9, the J gene TRBJ2-7; 11 nucleotides line up with TRBD2. The CDR3 is 15 amino acids. The junction had 5 bases not matched to a gene; V was cut back by 5 bases and J by 2 bases. Germline CDR1 SEHNR, CDR2 FQNEAQ (reference sequence). The CDR3 coding sequence is TGTGCCAGCAGCAAGACTAGCGGGGCCACCTACGAGCAGTACTTC. Its translation is CASSKTSGATYEQYF.

V is TRBV7-2 and J is TRBJ1-5, with TRBD1 matching over 10 bases. Germline V gene lookup returns CDR1 SGHTA and CDR2 FQGNSA. V lost 3 bases to trimming and J lost 9 bases; unmatched junction nucleotides: 20. The CDR3 has 19 residues. The CDR3 region is CASSFKTLRQGAFLRPQHF. DNA of the CDR3: TGTGCCAGCAGCTTCAAAACTCTAAGACAGGGGGCCTTTCTTCGGCCCCAGCATTTT.

This clone was picked up many times. The V and J genes are TRBV14 and TRBJ2-2; 8 positions match TRBD1. CDR3 length equals 15 residues. Germline CDR1 SGHDN, CDR2 FVKESK. Trimming at V came to 1 base and at J to 3 bases, leaving 1 base not matched to a gene. DNA of the CDR3: TGTGCCAGCAGCCAAGCGACAGGGGACACCGGGGAGCTGTTTTTT. This gives the protein CASSQATGDTGELFF. Looking up the rest from reference TRBV14 and TRBJ2-2 gives the full variable domain: EAGVTQFPSHSVIEKGQTVTLRCDPISGHDNLYWYRRVMGKEIKFLLHFVKESKQDESGMPNNRFLAERTGGTYSTLKVQPAELEDSGVYFCASSQATGDTGELFFGEGSRLTVL.

V is TRBV7-8 and J is TRBJ2-2; TRBD2 aligns across 8 bases. The CDR3 totals 14 residues. Germline-derived CDR1 and CDR2 are SGHVS and FQNEAQ. V lost 6 bases and J lost 4; bases outside the gene matches: 4. Written as DNA, the CDR3 is TGTGCCAGCAGAGCCGGGGGGGCCACCGGGGAGCTGTTTTTT. This encodes CASRAGGATGELFF.

The chain has TRBV6-6 and TRBJ2-4; weak D call: TRBD1 (5 bases). V was clipped by 6 bases and J by 2 bases, with 11 bases between them. The V gene's germline CDR1 is MNHNY and CDR2 SVGAGI (reference sequence). The CDR3 is made up of 14 amino acids. The CDR3 region is CASRKDIPKNIQYF. CDR3 in DNA: TGTGCCAGCAGAAAGGACATACCCAAAAACATTCAGTACTTC.

V and J are TRBV7-2 and TRBJ2-7; D is possibly TRBD1 (5 bases). This CDR3 has 14 residues. V lost 1 base to trimming and J lost 3 bases, with 10 bases between them. Germline CDR1 and CDR2: SGHTA and FQGNSA. The CDR3 here is CASSLGRAGYEQYF. CDR3 nucleotide sequence: TGTGCCAGCAGCTTAGGCAGGGCTGGCTACGAGCAGTACTTC.

This chain uses TRBV5-1 with TRBJ1-1, with TRBD1 as a possible D gene (6 bases). The length of the CDR3 is 13 residues. Looked up from germline, CDR1 is SGHRS and CDR2 is YFSETQ. The germline V and J ends were trimmed by 2 bases and 4 bases, with 9 bases remaining between them. CDR3: CASSFAGVTEAFF. The CDR3 nucleotides read TGCGCCAGCAGCTTTGCAGGGGTCACTGAAGCTTTCTTT.

The chain carries TRBV21-1 and TRBJ1-2; the table gives TRBD1 as D, unverified against the DNA. TRBV21-1 is termed a pseudogene. The CDR3 extends over 15 amino acids. CDR3 residues: CASSLLLGGPYGYTF. CDR3 DNA sequence: TGTGCCAGCAGCTTACTTTTAGGGGGACCATATGGCTACACCTTC.

The V and J genes are TRBV9 and TRBJ2-1; 7 bases agree with TRBD1. The germline CDR1 and CDR2 sequences are SGDLS and YYNGEE. The ends lost 3 bases at V and 8 bases at J; junction bases unmatched: 8. The CDR3 spans 14 residues. The CDR3 DNA reads as TGTGCCAGCAGCGGCGCGAGGGGGCCTGATGAGCAGTTCTTC. The encoded protein is CASSGARGPDEQFF.

This clone was found once. The chain links TRBV12-5 to TRBJ2-7; no firm D call. Trimming pared 5 bases from V and 6 bases from J, leaving 8 bases between. Germline V CDR1 and CDR2: LGHNT, FRNRAP. The CDR3 is 11 residues long. DNA of the CDR3: TGTGCTAGTGGTCTCGTTTCCGAGCAGTACTTC. It translates to CASGLVSEQYF.

This clone was counted once. The V gene is TRBV9, the J gene TRBJ1-5; no reliable D call. Germline CDR1 SGDLS, CDR2 YYNGEE. V was trimmed by 3 bases and J by 1 base, leaving 11 bases between them. This CDR3 is built from 15 residues. CDR3 amino acids: CASSAGDLSNQPQHF. The CDR3 bases are TGTGCCAGCAGCGCCGGTGATTTAAGCAATCAGCCCCAGCATTTT.

This chain uses TRBV27 with TRBJ1-2; 7 nucleotides match TRBD1. Trimming cost V 6 bases and J 1 base; bases outside gene matches: 8. The CDR3 loop spans 15 amino acids. CDR1 is MNHEY, CDR2 SMNVEV, per germline (reference sequence). The CDR3 DNA follows: TGTGCCAGCAGGGGGACAGCCTCTCTTAACTATGGCTACACCTTC. This translates into CASRGTASLNYGYTF.

This clone was recorded once. The gene calls are TRBV5-4 and TRBJ1-1; TRBD1 agrees at 7 bases. The germline CDR1 and CDR2 sequences are SGHNT and YYREEE (reference sequence). V shed 4 bases, J shed 5 bases, and the junction held 5 bases outside the gene matches. This CDR3 is built from 13 residues. As DNA, the CDR3 is TGTGCCAGCAGCATGACAGGGAAAACTGAAGCTTTCTTT. Residues: CASSMTGKTEAFF.